Listed here is a single T cell receptor beta chain. It has no known antigen specificity. Base quality data are lacking; no much larger clone is found one base away. Interpreted using the paper, the treatment or condition label stands for: live attenuated yellow fever vaccine strain. At each blood-draw timepoint, two biological replicates of bulk PBMCs were collected. A standard Ficoll-Paque protocol was used to isolate PBMCs from peripheral blood. TriZol was used to extract RNA from bulk PBMCs, from CD4 and CD8 fractions, and from dextramer-positive and dextramer-negative fractions. The sample originates from a study of T cells after yellow fever vaccination (dated by TCRdb to about 2019). For context, the study as a whole: Libraries from fractions with low cell numbers were prepared with the SMART-Seq v4 Ultra Low Input RNA kit. Bulk PBMC replicates and cell subsets were isolated from blood drawn at multiple timepoints before and after both primary and secondary immunization. Two healthy male donors, one aged 18 to 29 and one aged 30 to 40 years, were included in the cohort. To follow T-cell clones before and after primary and booster YFV17D yellow fever vaccination, bulk TCR alpha and beta repertoires were sequenced over time. Overall study outcomes, separate from this receptor: A small fraction of clonotypes showed up in both the CD4 and CD8 compartments, probably as a result of convergent recombination. Compared with the primary T-cell response, the secondary T-cell response was faster but weaker, reaching its peak on day 5 rather than on day 15. Computational filtering was needed because FACS-sorted repertoires could contain abundant contaminating clonotypes from the bulk population. After the booster, most of the clones that had expanded following primary vaccination were detected again (almost 98% of CD4 and around 90% of CD8), which suggests that memory was broadly maintained. Because the study included only a couple of donors, the extent to which the findings can be generalized is limited.

TCR cDNA was synthesized by 5'RACE template switching, which introduced a universal primer site and unique molecular identifiers. Priming for cDNA synthesis came from both the TCR alpha and TCR beta constant segments. Library amplification used two PCR steps, and the second PCR step added sample barcodes and sequencing adapters. Sequencing of the libraries was done on either Illumina HiSeq 2500 (2x100 bp) or NovaSeq (2x150 bp). The paper's processing steps were these. Demultiplexing of reads and collapsing into UMI consensus sequences were performed with MIGEC, and V(D)J alignment was carried out with MiXCR. Vaccine-responding clonotypes were identified with edgeR using replicate PBMC samples, with FDR below 0.01 and a log2 fold change above 5 up to day 15 being required. Bulk clonotypes were assigned CD4 or CD8 identity according to which sequenced CD4 or CD8 repertoire held them at higher abundance. The raw public data were reprocessed by TCRdb itself: fastp quality trimming at Q25, MiXCR clonotype calling, in-frame beta chains only. Rows are unified per CDR3 protein, each entry keeping the most common DNA and genes. The V and J calls were not made by the authors but by TCRdb's processing. For this sample there are roughly 520,000 distinct CDR3 sequences; around a fifth appear just once. Of the sample, roughly a sixth is held by the ten largest clones.

The source of this sequence is a man aged 18 to 29 who received the YFV17D yellow fever vaccine. This specimen consisted of PBMCs, obtained less than 25 days after the first yellow fever vaccination.

The CDR3 has the sequence CASSLRQRGFTDTQYF. At the DNA level, the sequence is TGCGCCAGCAGCTTGCGGCAGCGGGGGTTCACAGATACGCAGTATTTT. The chain was built from TRBV5-1 and TRBJ2-3; TRBD2 fits 8 bases in the junction. The CDR3 has 16 amino acids, counting the end cysteine and phenylalanine. Just the 48-base CDR3 DNA is kept, in frame starting at base 1. The germline V gene sets CDR1 to SGHRS and CDR2 to YFSETQ. From V the trimming removes 1 base and from J it removes 2 bases, while the gene matches leave 6 bases of the junction unaccounted for.